A single T cell receptor beta chain is shown here with its context. Per the germline V gene, CDR1 is MNHNY and CDR2 is SVGAGI (reference sequence). This CDR3 has 14 residues. V gave up 8 bases and J gave up 2 bases, with 16 bases separating them. This entry is derived from a study of technical replicates of blood from a few donors. Clones were sequenced by immunoSEQ multiplex PCR, and TCRdb holds only the in-frame ones, with some missing. The sample lists tens of thousands of clones; approximately 96% were seen once. This receptor was taken from a human donor in good health. The sequenced material came from T cells isolated from PBMCs. The chain employs TRBV6-6 and TRBJ2-7; D is undetermined. CDR3 residues: CASGGWSPTYEQYF. The DNA for the CDR3 is TGTGCCAGCGGCGGCTGGTCCCCCACCTACGAGCAGTACTTC.